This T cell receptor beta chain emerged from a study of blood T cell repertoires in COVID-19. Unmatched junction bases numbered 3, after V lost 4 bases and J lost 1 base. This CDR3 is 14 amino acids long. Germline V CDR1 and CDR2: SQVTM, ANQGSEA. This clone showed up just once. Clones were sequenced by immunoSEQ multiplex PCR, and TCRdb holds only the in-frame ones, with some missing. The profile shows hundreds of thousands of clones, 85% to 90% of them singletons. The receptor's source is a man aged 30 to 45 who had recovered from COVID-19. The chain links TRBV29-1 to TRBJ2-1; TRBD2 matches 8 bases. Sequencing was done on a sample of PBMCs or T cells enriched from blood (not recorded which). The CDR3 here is CSVVSGKSYNEQFF. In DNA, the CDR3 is TGCAGCGTTGTTAGCGGGAAATCCTACAATGAGCAGTTCTTC.